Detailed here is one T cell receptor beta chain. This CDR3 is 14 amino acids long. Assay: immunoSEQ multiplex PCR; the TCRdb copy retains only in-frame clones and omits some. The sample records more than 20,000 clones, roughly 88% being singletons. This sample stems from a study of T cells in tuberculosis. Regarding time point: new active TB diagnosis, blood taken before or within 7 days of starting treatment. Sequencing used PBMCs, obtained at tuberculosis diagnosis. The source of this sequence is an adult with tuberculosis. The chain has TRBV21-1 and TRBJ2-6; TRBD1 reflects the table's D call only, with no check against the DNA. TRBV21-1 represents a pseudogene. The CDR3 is CASSKSRGANVLTF. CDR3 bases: TGTGCCAGCAGCAAGAGTAGGGGAGCCAACGTCCTGACTTTC.